This TCR beta chain was captured by sequencing in a study of CD8+ T cells in alopecia areata. Study outcomes and limitations: Lesional tissue from the scalp (especially in alopecia totalis/universalis) showed higher clonality than normal scalp. Sequences from scalp samples also cover resident alphabeta T cells of normal skin.

Germline V CDR1 and CDR2: SQVTM, ANQGSEA. Trimming removed 3 bases from V and 0 bases from J, with 8 bases in between. The CDR3 runs 13 residues. This clone was recorded a few times. The antigen remains unidentified. Following extraction, RNA underwent reverse transcription to cDNA, which served as the sequencing template. TCRdb's table, derived via immunoSEQ multiplex PCR, lists solely in-frame clones and lacks some. The table has under 150,000 clones, about 50% seen once. Researchers gathered lesional scalp punch biopsies and peripheral blood from patients with alopecia areata. Sorting of CD4+ and CD8+ T cells was performed on PBMCs.

Material for sequencing was NKG2D-low CD8+ T cells sorted from blood. The clonotype originates from a human donor with alopecia areata. The chain couples TRBV29-1 to TRBJ2-5, with D perhaps TRBD1 (5 bases). In nucleotides, the CDR3 is TGCAGCGTTGATGCAGGGTACCAAGAGACCCAGTACTTC. Translating it yields CSVDAGYQETQYF.